The 18 T cell receptor beta chains below come from one sample, sequenced in a study of CD8 T cells in Susac syndrome (dated by TCRdb to 2018 to 2020). The protocol used for the library was the immunoSEQ multiplex PCR assay. RNA was extracted with the RNeasy kit and about 0.5 to 1 ug was reverse transcribed using random hexamers. TCRdb's own reprocessing of the public reads used fastp at Q25 and MiXCR and kept productive beta chains. Under each unique CDR3 protein, matching rows form one entry showing the most common genes and DNA. The sample table lists approximately 170,000 distinct CDR3 sequences, roughly 94% of them with a count of one. The ten largest clones take up about 0.09% of the sample. Sample: CD4+ T cells from PBMCs. All receptors derive from a human donor with multiple sclerosis.

This chain connects TRBV28 to TRBJ1-5; D uncertain. The CDR3 length is 11 residues. Germline V gene sequence: CDR1 MDHEN, CDR2 SYDVKM. Trimming shortened V by 4 bases and J by 6 bases, and 4 bases separated the two germline ends. The CDR3 protein is CASSSSQPQHF. The CDR3 DNA sequence: TGTGCCAGCAGTTCCAGTCAGCCCCAGCATTTT.

The chain employs TRBV29-1 and TRBJ2-1, with D possibly TRBD2 on 5 matching bases. V was shortened by 6 bases and J by 8 bases, with 14 bases between the two germline ends. Germline CDR1 SQVTM, CDR2 ANQGSEA. The CDR3 contains 12 residues. The DNA of the CDR3 is TGCAGCGTGCGGGTCCGGACGGATGAGCAGTTCTTC. Protein sequence: CSVRVRTDEQFF.

The J gene is TRBJ2-3, the V gene TRBV11-3, with TRBD2 matching over 10 bases. CDR1 is SGHNT and CDR2 is YENEEA in the germline V gene. The CDR3 covers 16 residues. V shed 5 bases and J 7 bases; nucleotides not matched to a gene: 12. As DNA, the CDR3 is TGTGCCAGCAGCCTGGGAGCTAGCGGGAGTAGTAATACGCAGTATTTT. Translated, it gives CASSLGASGSSNTQYF. The whole variable domain, filled in from reference TRBV11-3 and TRBJ2-3, reads EAGVVQSPRYKIIEKKQPVAFWCNPISGHNTLYWYLQNLGQGPELLIRYENEEAVDDSQLPKDRFSAERLKGVDSTLKIQPAELGDSAVYLCASSLGASGSSNTQYFGPGTRLTVL.

The V gene is TRBV7-9, the J gene TRBJ2-5; 12 bases match TRBD2. Germline-derived CDR1 and CDR2 are SEHNR and FQNEAQ (reference sequence). CDR3 length: 16 amino acids. V dropped 6 bases and J dropped 7; count of bases not matched to a gene: 12. The CDR3 DNA is TGTGCCAGCAGGATACTAGCGGGAGGACGGGACGGGACCCAGTACTTC. This translates into CASRILAGGRDGTQYF.

The gene calls are TRBV14 and TRBJ2-1; 9 nucleotides align to TRBD2. The germline CDR1 and CDR2 sequences are SGHDN and FVKESK. CDR3 length equals 17 residues. With V trimmed by 0 bases and J by 6 bases, 9 bases remained unmatched. DNA of the CDR3: TGTGCCAGCAGCCAAGATTGGGCTAGCGGGATTAGCAATGAGCAGTTCTTC. Amino acid sequence: CASSQDWASGISNEQFF. Full variable domain (rest looked up from reference TRBV14 and TRBJ2-1): EAGVTQFPSHSVIEKGQTVTLRCDPISGHDNLYWYRRVMGKEIKFLLHFVKESKQDESGMPNNRFLAERTGGTYSTLKVQPAELEDSGVYFCASSQDWASGISNEQFFGPGTRLTVL.

This rearrangement joins TRBV7-2 to TRBJ1-5; 8 positions agree with TRBD1. This CDR3 spans 13 amino acids. The V gene's germline CDR1 is SGHTA and CDR2 FQGNSA. Trimming at V came to 7 bases and at J to 10 bases, leaving 9 bases not matched to a gene. CDR3 bases: TGTGCCAGCACGTCGACAGGGGATGGCCCCCAGCATTTT. Encoded protein: CASTSTGDGPQHF.

This clonotype was seen a handful of times. The rearrangement uses TRBV27 and TRBJ2-2; D is perhaps TRBD1 or TRBD2 (5 bases each). This CDR3 region has 15 residues. With 4 bases removed from V and 0 bases from J, the gap between germline ends came to 9 bases. CDR1 is MNHEY, CDR2 SMNVEV, per germline (reference sequence). The DNA for the CDR3 is TGTGCCAGCAGTTCGGGGACCGCGAACACCGGGGAGCTGTTTTTT. Residues: CASSSGTANTGELFF.

V usage is TRBV20-1 and J usage is TRBJ1-5; D might be TRBD1 (5 bases). This CDR3 comprises 18 residues. Germline loops: CDR1 DFQATT, CDR2 SNEGSKA (reference sequence). Trimming stripped 5 bases from V and 4 bases from J, with 27 bases between. The DNA of the CDR3 is TGCAGTGCTTGGGGACTTGGGCGGACCAACGCCTTTAATCAGCCCCAGCATTTT. It encodes CSAWGLGRTNAFNQPQHF.

This chain links TRBV29-1 with TRBJ2-5; possible D gene TRBD2, 5 bases. This CDR3 comprises 15 residues. With 0 bases removed from V and 5 bases from J, the gap between germline ends came to 16 bases. CDR1 is SQVTM, CDR2 ANQGSEA, per germline. The CDR3 sequence: CSVEDYGAAVETQYF. In DNA, the CDR3 is TGCAGCGTTGAAGATTACGGAGCGGCGGTGGAGACCCAGTACTTC.

A few counts support this clonotype. This rearrangement joins TRBV6-1 to TRBJ1-1, with D unresolved. V lost 8 bases, J lost 11 bases, and 21 bases lay in between. Germline assignment: CDR1 MNHNS and CDR2 SASEGT. This CDR3 spans 13 amino acids. CDR3 residues: CASGEGNYPWAFF. The DNA for the CDR3 is TGTGCCAGCGGGGAGGGTAACTATCCCTGGGCTTTCTTT.

The chain uses TRBV6-2 or TRBV6-3 and TRBJ2-1, with 7 bases that match TRBD1. V lost 7 bases to trimming and J lost 2 bases; unmatched junction nucleotides: 8. Germline CDR1 reads MNHEY; CDR2 reads SVGEGT. The CDR3 has 15 residues. CDR3 loop: CASTQGQGAYNEQFF. CDR3 bases: TGTGCCAGCACCCAGGGGCAGGGGGCCTACAATGAGCAGTTCTTC.

This chain uses TRBV25-1 with TRBJ2-7; no reliable D call. The germline V gene encodes CDR1 MGHDK and CDR2 SYGVNS. Trimming took 8 bases from V and 5 from J, leaving 22 bases between them. The CDR3 sequence is 15 residues long. The CDR3 is CASATAENSFNEQYF. The CDR3, as DNA: TGTGCCAGCGCGACTGCGGAGAACTCCTTTAACGAGCAGTACTTC.

In this sample, this clonotype turned up once. The chain combines TRBV29-1 with TRBJ1-1; D gene unclear. The germline CDR1 and CDR2 sequences are SQVTM and ANQGSEA. The ends were cut back, 6 bases at V and 1 base at J, with 9 bases in the middle. The CDR3 is made up of 12 amino acids. The CDR3 nucleotides are TGCAGCGTGACTCGGCAGAACACTGAAGCTTTCTTT. Translating gives CSVTRQNTEAFF.

The rearrangement links TRBV5-1 to TRBJ2-3; 8 bases map to TRBD1. The CDR3 consists of 15 residues. Losses at the gene ends were 4 bases for V and 8 bases for J; bases not matched to a gene: 12. Germline V gene data show CDR1 as SGHRS and CDR2 as YFSETQ. The CDR3 reads CASSQTDREGSTQYF. CDR3 DNA: TGCGCCAGCAGCCAAACGGACAGGGAAGGAAGTACGCAGTATTTT.

V gene TRBV20-1 combines with J gene TRBJ2-7; 8 nucleotides align to TRBD2. The CDR3 totals 12 residues. After removal of 8 bases from V and 7 bases from J, the junction contained 10 bases not matched to a gene. Looked up from germline, CDR1 is DFQATT and CDR2 is SNEGSKA (reference sequence). CDR3 region: CSWEREFGEQYF. The CDR3 DNA reads TGCAGTTGGGAGCGGGAGTTTGGGGAGCAGTACTTC.

This chain uses TRBV6-5 with TRBJ2-7; TRBD1 might be the D (5 bases). V shed 6 bases and J shed 6 bases, with 15 bases lying between them. The CDR3 totals 13 residues. Per germline, CDR1 MNHEY and CDR2 SVGAGI. The CDR3 DNA is TGTGCCAGCAGCCGTACGGTAAGGGGCGAGCAGTACTTC. This sequence encodes CASSRTVRGEQYF.

This chain links TRBV9 with TRBJ2-5; 9 nucleotides match TRBD2. V gave up 0 bases and J gave up 5 bases; unmatched junction bases: 5. Germline assignment: CDR1 SGDLS and CDR2 YYNGEE. The CDR3 spans 15 residues. CDR3 coding DNA: TGTGCCAGCAGCGTAGCAGCGGGAGGTGCCGAGACCCAGTACTTC. Protein product: CASSVAAGGAETQYF.

J is TRBJ1-2 and V is TRBV29-1, with a weak D call TRBD1 (6 bases). CDR1 and CDR2 from the germline V gene are SQVTM and ANQGSEA. CDR3 length: 13 amino acids. Trimming pared 6 bases from V and 4 bases from J, leaving 15 bases between. CDR3 in amino acids: CSVGSRGAYGYTF. The CDR3 bases are TGCAGCGTCGGGTCCAGGGGCGCCTATGGCTACACCTTC.